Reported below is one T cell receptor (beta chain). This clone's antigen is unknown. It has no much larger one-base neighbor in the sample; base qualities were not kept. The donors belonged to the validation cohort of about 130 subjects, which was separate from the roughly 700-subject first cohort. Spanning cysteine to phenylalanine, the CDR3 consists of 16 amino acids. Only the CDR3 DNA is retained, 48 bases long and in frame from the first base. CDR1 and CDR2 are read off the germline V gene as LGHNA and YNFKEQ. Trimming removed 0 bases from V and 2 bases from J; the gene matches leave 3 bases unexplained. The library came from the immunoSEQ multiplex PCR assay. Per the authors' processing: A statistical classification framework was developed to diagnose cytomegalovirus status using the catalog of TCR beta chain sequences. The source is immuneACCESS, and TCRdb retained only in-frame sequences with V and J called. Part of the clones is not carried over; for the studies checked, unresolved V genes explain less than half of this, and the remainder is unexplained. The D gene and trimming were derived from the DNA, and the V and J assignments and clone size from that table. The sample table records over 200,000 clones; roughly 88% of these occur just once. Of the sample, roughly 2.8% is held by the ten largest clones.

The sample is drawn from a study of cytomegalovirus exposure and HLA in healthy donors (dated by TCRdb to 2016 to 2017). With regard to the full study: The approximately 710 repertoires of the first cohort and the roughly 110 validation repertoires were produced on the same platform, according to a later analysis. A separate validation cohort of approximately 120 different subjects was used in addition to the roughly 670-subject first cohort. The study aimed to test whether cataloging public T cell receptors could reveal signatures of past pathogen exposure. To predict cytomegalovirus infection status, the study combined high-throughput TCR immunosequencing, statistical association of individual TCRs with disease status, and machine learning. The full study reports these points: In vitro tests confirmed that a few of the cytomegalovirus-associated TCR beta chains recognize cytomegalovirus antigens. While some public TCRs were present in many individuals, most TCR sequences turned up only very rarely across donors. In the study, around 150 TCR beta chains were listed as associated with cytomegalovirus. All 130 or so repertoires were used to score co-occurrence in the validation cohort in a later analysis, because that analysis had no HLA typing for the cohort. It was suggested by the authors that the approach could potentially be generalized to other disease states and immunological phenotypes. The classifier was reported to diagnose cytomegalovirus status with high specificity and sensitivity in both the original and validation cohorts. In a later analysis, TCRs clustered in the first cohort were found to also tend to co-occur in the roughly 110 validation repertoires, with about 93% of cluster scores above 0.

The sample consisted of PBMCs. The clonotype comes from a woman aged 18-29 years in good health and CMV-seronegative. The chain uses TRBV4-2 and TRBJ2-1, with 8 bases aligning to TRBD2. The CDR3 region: CASSQEAAGAYNEQFF. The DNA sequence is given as TGTGCCAGCAGCCAAGAAGCAGCGGGGGCCTACAATGAGCAGTTCTTC.